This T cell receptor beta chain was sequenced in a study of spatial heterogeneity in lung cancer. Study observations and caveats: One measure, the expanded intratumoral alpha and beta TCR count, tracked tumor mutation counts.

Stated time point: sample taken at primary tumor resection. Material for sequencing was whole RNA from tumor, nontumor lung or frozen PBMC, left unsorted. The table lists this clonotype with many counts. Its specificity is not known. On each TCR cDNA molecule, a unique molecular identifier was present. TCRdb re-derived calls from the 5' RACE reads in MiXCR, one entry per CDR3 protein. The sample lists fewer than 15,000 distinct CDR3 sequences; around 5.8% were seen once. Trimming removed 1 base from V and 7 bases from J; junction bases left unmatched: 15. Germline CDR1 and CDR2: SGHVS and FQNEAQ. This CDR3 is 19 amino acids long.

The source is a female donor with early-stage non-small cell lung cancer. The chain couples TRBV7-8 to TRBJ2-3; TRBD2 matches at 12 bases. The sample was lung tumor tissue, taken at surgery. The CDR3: CASSLGLTSGGPERHTQYF. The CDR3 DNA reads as TGTGCCAGCAGCTTAGGACTAACTAGCGGGGGGCCCGAGAGGCATACGCAGTATTTT.